Only a few counts were recorded for the clone carrying this T cell receptor (beta chain). These data come from a study of OX40 agonist ivuxolimab in advanced cancers. About the study: Checkpoint inhibitors had been given previously to roughly 40% of patients.

Per germline, CDR1 GTSNPN and CDR2 SVGIG (reference sequence). The CDR3 covers 13 residues. Trimming left V 3 bases short and J 8 bases short, with 14 bases between. Measured with immunoSEQ multiplex PCR; TCRdb has only the in-frame clones, and not every one. The sample holds roughly 50,000 clones, roughly 80% seen once. Here the sequenced sample was CD4+ or CD8+ T cells sorted from blood, taken in a trial of the OX40 agonist ivuxolimab. The chain is built from TRBV30 and TRBJ2-1; maybe TRBD2 (6 bases). The clonotype originates from an adult with an advanced solid tumor such as melanoma, head and neck, liver or kidney cancer. The CDR3 loop reads CAWRGDSRYEQFF. The CDR3 nucleotides are TGTGCCTGGAGAGGGGACTCCCGCTATGAGCAGTTCTTC.